Below, 21 T cell receptor beta chains from the same sample are listed, as sequenced in a study of OX40 agonist ivuxolimab in advanced cancers. TCRdb's table, derived via immunoSEQ multiplex PCR, lists solely in-frame clones and lacks some. The sample carries approximately 20,000 clones, roughly 80% recorded once. This specimen consisted of CD4+ or CD8+ T cells sorted from blood, obtained in a trial of the OX40 agonist ivuxolimab. The receptors were sampled from an adult with an advanced solid tumor such as melanoma, head and neck, liver or kidney cancer.

This clone was found a few times. The V and J genes are TRBV6-1 and TRBJ1-5, with 8 bases that match TRBD1. The CDR3 runs to 14 residues. Germline lookup yields CDR1 MNHNS and CDR2 SASEGT. The V segment lost 8 bases and the J segment 1 base; nucleotides outside the gene matches: 4. CDR3 in DNA: TGTGCCAGCGATGACAGGGGAAGCAATCAGCCCCAGCATTTT. This gives the protein CASDDRGSNQPQHF.

The CDR3 coding sequence is TGCGCCAGCAGCTTGGATCGTTCGGGAGTAACTGAAGCTTTCTTT. This sequence encodes CASSLDRSGVTEAFF. The chain uses TRBV5-1 and TRBJ1-1; no clear D. V lost 0 bases to trimming and J lost 5 bases, with 14 bases between them. CDR3 length: 15 residues. Per germline, CDR1 SGHRS and CDR2 YFSETQ.

The rearrangement joins TRBV4-3 to TRBJ2-5; D ambiguous. CDR1 and CDR2 (germline): LGHNA, YSLEER. This CDR3 is built from 14 residues. Trimming took 0 bases from V and 4 from J, leaving 9 bases between them. The CDR3 loop reads CASSQDGGTETQYF. The CDR3 DNA reads as TGCGCCAGCAGCCAAGATGGCGGAACAGAGACCCAGTACTTC.

The chain is built from TRBV5-1 and TRBJ2-1; D is perhaps TRBD1 (6 bases). The length of the CDR3 is 16 residues. V lost 4 bases and J 2 bases, leaving 16 bases between the germline ends. Germline V gene sequence: CDR1 SGHRS, CDR2 YFSETQ. The CDR3 bases are TGCGCCAGCAGCCCAGGGGTGACGCCTCCCTACAATGAGCAGTTCTTC. This encodes CASSPGVTPPYNEQFF.

The chain joins TRBV19 to TRBJ2-5, with D perhaps TRBD2 (6 bases). Trimming shortened V by 3 bases and J by 5 bases, and 10 bases separated the two germline ends. Germline V gene lookup returns CDR1 LNHDA and CDR2 SQIVND (reference sequence). The CDR3 spans 13 residues. The CDR3 bases are TGTGCCAGTAGTATCCTAGGAGGGGAGACCCAGTACTTC. Its protein product is CASSILGGETQYF.

This clone was counted once. The chain links TRBV28 to TRBJ2-5; possibly TRBD1 for D (6 bases). CDR3 length: 14 residues. Trimming shortened V by 4 bases and J by 3 bases, and 12 bases separated the two germline ends. The germline V gene encodes CDR1 MDHEN and CDR2 SYDVKM. The CDR3 loop is CASSSRTAEETQYF. The DNA for the CDR3 is TGTGCCAGCAGTTCTCGGACAGCCGAAGAGACCCAGTACTTC.

The V call is TRBV25-1, the J call TRBJ2-7, with a weak D call TRBD1 (8 bases). The CDR3 contains 16 residues. The germline CDR1 and CDR2 sequences are MGHDK and SYGVNS. Trimming cost V 4 bases and J 1 base, with 17 bases left between them. CDR3 in amino acids: CASSGEGQDPSYEQYF. The CDR3 DNA is TGTGCCAGCAGTGGGGAGGGACAGGACCCTTCCTACGAGCAGTACTTC.

This clone was recorded only once. The J gene is TRBJ2-5, the V gene TRBV11-3; 10 nucleotides align to TRBD1. Looked up from germline, CDR1 is SGHNT and CDR2 is YENEEA. The length of the CDR3 is 15 residues. V lost 3 bases to trimming and J lost 4 bases; unmatched junction nucleotides: 5. The CDR3 is CASSFGTGVAETQYF. The CDR3 DNA reads TGTGCCAGCAGCTTTGGGACAGGGGTAGCAGAGACCCAGTACTTC. The entire variable domain, with the rest obtained from reference TRBV11-3 and TRBJ2-5, is as follows: EAGVVQSPRYKIIEKKQPVAFWCNPISGHNTLYWYLQNLGQGPELLIRYENEEAVDDSQLPKDRFSAERLKGVDSTLKIQPAELGDSAVYLCASSFGTGVAETQYFGPGTRLLVL.

This clone was counted only a few times. This chain uses TRBV4-1 with TRBJ1-2; D remains unclear. V lost 4 bases to trimming and J lost 10 bases, with 13 bases between them. The CDR3 extends over 12 amino acids. Germline V gives CDR1 MGHRA, CDR2 YSYEKL. The CDR3 loop is CASSRADVDYTF. For the CDR3, the DNA is TGCGCCAGCAGCCGGGCGGATGTAGACTACACCTTC.

Here the CDR3 DNA reads TGTGCCAGTAGTATCGGGGCTTCGGCCTACGAGCAGTACTTC. As protein: CASSIGASAYEQYF. The rearrangement links TRBV19 to TRBJ2-7, with D perhaps assigned TRBD1 or TRBD2 (5 bases each). This CDR3 spans 14 amino acids. Germline V lookup: CDR1 LNHDA, CDR2 SQIVND (reference sequence). Trimming stripped 3 bases from V and 2 bases from J, with 11 bases between.

This clone was observed a single time. The V call is TRBV7-9, the J call TRBJ2-2, with a possible D match to TRBD2 (6 bases). This CDR3 has 14 amino acids. V lost 1 base and J lost 5, with 8 bases in between. Per germline, CDR1 SEHNR and CDR2 FQNEAQ (reference sequence). The CDR3 sequence: CASSLVRGTGELFF. The CDR3 region has the DNA TGTGCCAGCAGCTTAGTACGGGGGACCGGGGAGCTGTTTTTT. The full variable domain, with the rest looked up from reference TRBV7-9 and TRBJ2-2, is DTGVSQNPRHKITKRGQNVTFRCDPISEHNRLYWYRQTLGQGPEFLTYFQNEAQLEKSRLLSDRFSAERPKGSFSTLEIQRTEQGDSAMYLCASSLVRGTGELFFGEGSRLTVL.

This chain links TRBV5-6 with TRBJ1-6; D is possibly TRBD1 (5 bases). This CDR3 region has 15 residues. CDR1 SGHDT and CDR2 YYEEEE come from the germline V gene. The ends were cut back, 4 bases at V and 9 bases at J, with 17 bases in the middle. The CDR3 coding sequence is TGTGCCAGCAGCACCGACAGCTATCTTAGTTCACCCCTCCACTTT. Translating it yields CASSTDSYLSSPLHF.

The rearrangement joins TRBV28 to TRBJ1-4; the D is unclear. The germline V and J ends were trimmed by 4 bases and 8 bases, with 14 bases remaining between them. The germline CDR1 and CDR2 sequences are MDHEN and SYDVKM. This CDR3 contains 14 residues. The CDR3 reads CASSSGWTREKLFF. The DNA of the CDR3 is TGTGCCAGCAGTTCAGGATGGACTAGAGAAAAACTGTTTTTT. Combining the CDR3 with reference TRBV28 and TRBJ1-4 gives the whole variable domain DVKVTQSSRYLVKRTGEKVFLECVQDMDHENMFWYRQDPGLGLRLIYFSYDVKMKEKGDIPEGYSVSREKKERFSLILESASTNQTSMYLCASSSGWTREKLFFGSGTQLSVL.

The CDR3 is CASSYGYSYEQYF. The DNA for the CDR3 is TGTGCCAGCAGTTACGGATACTCCTACGAGCAGTACTTC. The V gene is TRBV6-5, the J gene TRBJ2-7; no definite D call. The germline V gene encodes CDR1 MNHEY and CDR2 SVGAGI. This CDR3 is built from 13 residues. The V and J ends lost 2 bases and 0 bases respectively, with 5 bases between them.

The rearrangement uses TRBV5-1 and TRBJ2-2; 9 bases fit TRBD1. The J segment lost 7 bases and the V segment lost 1 base, leaving 8 bases of the junction unmatched. The CDR3 covers 16 residues. Germline CDR1 is SGHRS and CDR2 is YFSETQ. For the CDR3, the DNA is TGCGCCAGCAGCTTGACAGGGGGCGAATACGTCGGGGAGCTGTTTTTT. This codes for CASSLTGGEYVGELFF.

The sample holds a few counts of this clone. Within the sample, other DNA sequences also encode this same CDR3. The V call is TRBV19, the J call TRBJ2-2; TRBD1 agrees at 11 bases. The CDR3 has 14 amino acids. Trimming at V came to 6 bases and at J to 7 bases, leaving 4 bases not matched to a gene. From germline, CDR1 is LNHDA and CDR2 SQIVND (reference sequence). The CDR3 DNA reads TGTGCCAGTAGGCCGGGACAGGGGGTCGGGGAGCTGTTTTTT. It translates to CASRPGQGVGELFF.

The V call is TRBV15, the J call TRBJ2-3; 9 positions match TRBD1. Germline CDR1 and CDR2: LNHNV and YYDKDF (reference sequence). The CDR3 extends over 16 amino acids. V lost 0 bases, J lost 1 base, and 2 bases stayed unmatched. The CDR3 here is CATSREGQGGTDTQYF. CDR3 sequence (DNA): TGTGCCACCAGCAGAGAGGGACAGGGTGGCACAGATACGCAGTATTTT.

This sequence joins TRBV4-1 and TRBJ1-1, with D possibly matching TRBD1 (6 bases). Germline lookup yields CDR1 MGHRA and CDR2 YSYEKL. The CDR3 runs to 13 residues. V was shortened by 3 bases and J by 3 bases, with 8 bases between the two germline ends. CDR3 nucleotide sequence: TGCGCCAGCAGCCAGTGGACAGACACTGAAGCTTTCTTT. Its translation: CASSQWTDTEAFF.

J is TRBJ1-4 and V is TRBV2, with D uncertain. The CDR3 loop spans 17 amino acids. Deletions cut 1 base from V and 3 bases from J, with 15 bases between. The germline V gene has CDR1 SNHLY and CDR2 FYNNEI. The CDR3 protein is CASSEEGLGTSNEKLFF. As DNA, the CDR3 is TGTGCCAGCAGTGAAGAGGGTTTGGGAACGTCTAATGAAAAACTGTTTTTT.

This clone came up once. The rearrangement uses TRBV27 and TRBJ2-1; 7 bases are shared with TRBD2. The CDR3 sequence is 15 residues long. Germline values: CDR1 MNHEY, CDR2 SMNVEV (reference sequence). The trim removed 7 bases at V and 0 bases at J, leaving 6 bases unmatched. This chain's CDR3 is CASTSGANSYNEQFF. In nucleotides, the CDR3 is TGTGCCAGCACTAGCGGAGCCAACTCCTACAATGAGCAGTTCTTC.

The CDR3 nucleotides read TGTGCTACCAGATCGGTCCAGGGAGGCTACGAGCAGTACTTC. Translation gives CATRSVQGGYEQYF. This chain links TRBV7-2 with TRBJ2-7, with D possibly TRBD2 on 6 matching bases. CDR1 SGHTA and CDR2 FQGNSA come from the germline V gene. This CDR3 region has 14 residues. The full variable domain, completed using reference TRBV7-2 and TRBJ2-7, is GAGVSQSPSNKVTEKGKDVELRCDPISGHTALYWYRQSLGQGLEFLIYFQGNSAPDKSGLPSDRFSAERTGGSVSTLTIQRTQQEDSAVYLCATRSVQGGYEQYFGPGTRLTVT.